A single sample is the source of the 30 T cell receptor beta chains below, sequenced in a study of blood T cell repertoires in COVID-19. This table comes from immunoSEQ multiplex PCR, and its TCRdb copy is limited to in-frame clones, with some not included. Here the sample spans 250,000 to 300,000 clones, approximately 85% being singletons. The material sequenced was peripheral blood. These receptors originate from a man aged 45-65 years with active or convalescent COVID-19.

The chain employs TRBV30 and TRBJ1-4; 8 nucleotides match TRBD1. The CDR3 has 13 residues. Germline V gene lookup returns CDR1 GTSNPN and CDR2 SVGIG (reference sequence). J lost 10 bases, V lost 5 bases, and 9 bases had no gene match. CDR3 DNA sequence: TGTGCCTGGTCGACAGGGGCCGAAGGAAAACTGTTTTTT. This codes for CAWSTGAEGKLFF.

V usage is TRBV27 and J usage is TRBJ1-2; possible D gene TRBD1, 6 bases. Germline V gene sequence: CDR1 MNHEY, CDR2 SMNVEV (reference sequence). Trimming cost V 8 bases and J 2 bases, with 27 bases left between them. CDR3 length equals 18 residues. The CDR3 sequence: CASGPSRDILFENYGYTF. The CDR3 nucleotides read TGTGCCAGCGGCCCAAGTCGGGACATCCTATTTGAAAACTATGGCTACACCTTC.

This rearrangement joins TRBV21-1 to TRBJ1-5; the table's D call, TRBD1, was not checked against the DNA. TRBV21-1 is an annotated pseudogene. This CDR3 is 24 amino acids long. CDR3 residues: CASSTGGGPAQGAVGKGHYQPQHF. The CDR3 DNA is TGTGCCAGCAGCACCGGGGGGGGGCCGGCACAGGGGGCAGTGGGAAAGGGCCACTATCAGCCCCAGCATTTT.

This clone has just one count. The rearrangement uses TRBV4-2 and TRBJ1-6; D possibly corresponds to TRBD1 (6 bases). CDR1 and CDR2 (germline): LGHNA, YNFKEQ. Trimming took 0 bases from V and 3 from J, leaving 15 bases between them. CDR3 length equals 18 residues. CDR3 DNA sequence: TGTGCCAGCAGCCAAGATCCAGGGGTCAGGGGCTATAATTCACCCCTCCACTTT. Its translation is CASSQDPGVRGYNSPLHF.

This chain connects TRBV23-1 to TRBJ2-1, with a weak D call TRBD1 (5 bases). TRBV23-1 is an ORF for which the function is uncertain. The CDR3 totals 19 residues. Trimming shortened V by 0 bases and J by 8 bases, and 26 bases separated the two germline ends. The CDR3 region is CASSQSAPHRRPRGHEQFF. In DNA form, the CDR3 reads TGCGCCAGCAGTCAATCAGCGCCCCACAGGCGCCCTCGCGGACATGAGCAGTTCTTC.

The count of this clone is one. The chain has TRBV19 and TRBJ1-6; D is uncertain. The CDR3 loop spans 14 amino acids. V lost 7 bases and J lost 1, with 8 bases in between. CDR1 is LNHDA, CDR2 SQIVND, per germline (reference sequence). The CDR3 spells CASKGGSYNSPLHF. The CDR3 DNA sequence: TGTGCCAGTAAAGGCGGGTCCTATAATTCACCCCTCCACTTT. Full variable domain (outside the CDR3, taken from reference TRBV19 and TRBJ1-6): DGGITQSPKYLFRKEGQNVTLSCEQNLNHDAMYWYRQDPGQGLRLIYYSQIVNDFQKGDIAEGYSVSREKKESFPLTVTSAQKNPTAFYLCASKGGSYNSPLHFGNGTRLTVT.

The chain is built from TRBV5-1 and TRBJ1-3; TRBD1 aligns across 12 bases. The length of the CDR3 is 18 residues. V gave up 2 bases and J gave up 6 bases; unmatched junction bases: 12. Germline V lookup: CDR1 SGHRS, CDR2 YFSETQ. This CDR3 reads CASSFGLTGTGGINTIYF. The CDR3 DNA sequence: TGCGCCAGCAGCTTTGGACTGACCGGGACAGGGGGCATAAACACCATATATTTT.

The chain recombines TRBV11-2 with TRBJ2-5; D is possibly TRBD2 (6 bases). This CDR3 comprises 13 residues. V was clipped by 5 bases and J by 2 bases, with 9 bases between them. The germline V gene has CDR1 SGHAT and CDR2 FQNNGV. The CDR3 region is CASSPGDQETQYF. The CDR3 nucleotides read TGTGCCAGCAGCCCGGGGGATCAAGAGACCCAGTACTTC.

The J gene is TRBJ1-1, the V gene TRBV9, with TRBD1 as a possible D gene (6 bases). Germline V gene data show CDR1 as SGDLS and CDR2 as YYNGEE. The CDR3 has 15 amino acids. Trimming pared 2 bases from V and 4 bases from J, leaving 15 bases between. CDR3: CASSVLQGSSTEAFF. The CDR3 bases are TGTGCCAGCAGCGTTCTACAGGGATCGAGCACTGAAGCTTTCTTT.

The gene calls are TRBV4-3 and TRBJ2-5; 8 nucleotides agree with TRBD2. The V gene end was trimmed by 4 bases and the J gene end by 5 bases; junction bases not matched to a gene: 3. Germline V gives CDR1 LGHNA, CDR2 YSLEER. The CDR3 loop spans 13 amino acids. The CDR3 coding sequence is TGCGCCAGCAGCCTAGCGGGATCGGAGACCCAGTACTTC. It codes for CASSLAGSETQYF.

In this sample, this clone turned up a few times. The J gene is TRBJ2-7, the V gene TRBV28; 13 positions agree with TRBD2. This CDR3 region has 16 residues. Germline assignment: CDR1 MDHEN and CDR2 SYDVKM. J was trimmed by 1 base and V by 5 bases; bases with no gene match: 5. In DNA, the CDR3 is TGTGCCAGCAGTCCCTCGGGACTAGCGGGATCCTACGAGCAGTACTTC. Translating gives CASSPSGLAGSYEQYF.

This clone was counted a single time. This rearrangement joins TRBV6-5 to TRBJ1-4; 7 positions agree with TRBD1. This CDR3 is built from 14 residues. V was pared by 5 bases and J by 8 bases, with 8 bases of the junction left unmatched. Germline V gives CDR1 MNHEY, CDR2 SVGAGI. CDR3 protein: CASSPGQRWEKLFF. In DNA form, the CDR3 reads TGTGCCAGCAGTCCGGGACAGCGATGGGAAAAACTGTTTTTT.

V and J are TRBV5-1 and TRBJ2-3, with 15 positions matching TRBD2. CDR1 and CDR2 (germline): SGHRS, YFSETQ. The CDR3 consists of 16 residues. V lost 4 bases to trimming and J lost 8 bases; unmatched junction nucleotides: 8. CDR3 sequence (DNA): TGCGCCAGCAGCCCGGGACTAGCGGGAGGAACGAGTACGCAGTATTTT. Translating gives CASSPGLAGGTSTQYF.

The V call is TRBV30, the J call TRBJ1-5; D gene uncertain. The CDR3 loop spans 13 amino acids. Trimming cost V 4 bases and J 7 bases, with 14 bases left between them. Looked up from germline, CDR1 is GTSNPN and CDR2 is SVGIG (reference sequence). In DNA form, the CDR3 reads TGTGCCTGGACGACTGGACTAGGCCAGCCCCAGCATTTT. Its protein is CAWTTGLGQPQHF.

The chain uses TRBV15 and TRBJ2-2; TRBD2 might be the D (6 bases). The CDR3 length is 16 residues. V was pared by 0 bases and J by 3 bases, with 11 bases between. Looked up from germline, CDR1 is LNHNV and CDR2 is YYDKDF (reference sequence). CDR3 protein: CATSRDEAGHTGELFF. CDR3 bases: TGTGCCACCAGCAGAGATGAAGCGGGCCACACCGGGGAGCTGTTTTTT.

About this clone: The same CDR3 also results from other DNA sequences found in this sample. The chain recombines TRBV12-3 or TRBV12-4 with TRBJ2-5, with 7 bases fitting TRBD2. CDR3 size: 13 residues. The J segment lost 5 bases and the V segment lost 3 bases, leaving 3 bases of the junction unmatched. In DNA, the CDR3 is TGTGCCAGCAGTTTGGCGGGAGTGGAGACCCAGTACTTC. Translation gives CASSLAGVETQYF.

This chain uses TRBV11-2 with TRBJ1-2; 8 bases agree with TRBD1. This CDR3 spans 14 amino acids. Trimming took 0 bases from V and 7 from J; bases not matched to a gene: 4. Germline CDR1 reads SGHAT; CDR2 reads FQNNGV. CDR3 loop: CASSLDRGLGGYTF. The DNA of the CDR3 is TGTGCCAGCAGCTTAGACAGGGGGCTTGGTGGCTACACCTTC.

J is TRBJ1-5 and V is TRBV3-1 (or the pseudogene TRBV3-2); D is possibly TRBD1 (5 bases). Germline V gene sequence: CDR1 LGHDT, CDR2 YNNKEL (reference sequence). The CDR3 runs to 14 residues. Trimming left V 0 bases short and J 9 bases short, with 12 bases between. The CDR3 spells CASSQDGAPRPQHF. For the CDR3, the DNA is TGTGCCAGCAGCCAAGATGGGGCTCCTCGGCCCCAGCATTTT.

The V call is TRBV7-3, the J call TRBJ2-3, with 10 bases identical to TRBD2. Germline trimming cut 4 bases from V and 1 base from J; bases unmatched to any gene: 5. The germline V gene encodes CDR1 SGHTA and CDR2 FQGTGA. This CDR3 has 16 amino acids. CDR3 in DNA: TGTGCCAGCAGCTCCAGAAGCGGGAGGGGCACAGATACGCAGTATTTT. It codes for CASSSRSGRGTDTQYF.

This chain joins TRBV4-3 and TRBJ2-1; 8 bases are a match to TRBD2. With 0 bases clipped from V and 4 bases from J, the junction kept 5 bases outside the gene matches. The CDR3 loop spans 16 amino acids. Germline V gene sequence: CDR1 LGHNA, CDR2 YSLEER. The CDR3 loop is CASSQDPLAVYNEQFF. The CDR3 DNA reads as TGCGCCAGCAGCCAAGATCCACTAGCGGTTTACAATGAGCAGTTCTTC.

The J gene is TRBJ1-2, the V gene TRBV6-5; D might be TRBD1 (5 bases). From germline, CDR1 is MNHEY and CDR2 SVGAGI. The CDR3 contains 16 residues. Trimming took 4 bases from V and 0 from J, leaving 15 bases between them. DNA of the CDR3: TGTGCCAGCAGTTGGGAAGCAGGGCCCACTAACTATGGCTACACCTTC. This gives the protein CASSWEAGPTNYGYTF.

CDR3 DNA: TGTGCCAGCAGCTTAGGGGGGGGGTCAAATGAAAAACTGTTTTTT. As protein: CASSLGGGSNEKLFF. The chain recombines TRBV7-8 with TRBJ1-4; D possibly corresponds to TRBD1 (5 bases). V dropped 1 base and J dropped 5 bases, with 11 bases sitting between them. Per the germline V gene, CDR1 is SGHVS and CDR2 is FQNEAQ. This CDR3 has 15 residues.

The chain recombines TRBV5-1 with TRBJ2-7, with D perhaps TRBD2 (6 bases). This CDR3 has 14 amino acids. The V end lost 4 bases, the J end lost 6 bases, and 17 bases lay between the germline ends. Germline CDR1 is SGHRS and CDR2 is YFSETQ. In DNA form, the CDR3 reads TGCGCCAGCAGCCTCCCCGACGGGAGACGCGAGCAGTACTTC. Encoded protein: CASSLPDGRREQYF.

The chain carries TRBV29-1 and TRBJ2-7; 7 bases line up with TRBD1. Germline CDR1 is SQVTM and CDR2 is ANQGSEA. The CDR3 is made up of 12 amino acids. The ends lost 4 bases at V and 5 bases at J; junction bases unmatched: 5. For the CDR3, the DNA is TGCAGCGTTGTTGACAGGGACCACGAGCAGTACTTC. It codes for CSVVDRDHEQYF.

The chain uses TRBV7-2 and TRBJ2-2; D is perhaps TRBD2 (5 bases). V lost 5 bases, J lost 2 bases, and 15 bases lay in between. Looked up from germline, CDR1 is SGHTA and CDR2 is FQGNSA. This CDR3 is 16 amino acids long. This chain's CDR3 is CASSQPTGRNTGELFF. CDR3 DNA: TGTGCCAGCAGCCAGCCGACTGGGAGAAACACCGGGGAGCTGTTTTTT.

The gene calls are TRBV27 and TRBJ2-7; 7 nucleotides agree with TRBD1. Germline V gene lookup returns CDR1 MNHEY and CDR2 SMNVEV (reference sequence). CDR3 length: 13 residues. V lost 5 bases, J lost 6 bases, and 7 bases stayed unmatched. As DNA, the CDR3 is TGTGCCAGCAGTACCACGACAGGGTCCGAGCAGTACTTC. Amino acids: CASSTTTGSEQYF.

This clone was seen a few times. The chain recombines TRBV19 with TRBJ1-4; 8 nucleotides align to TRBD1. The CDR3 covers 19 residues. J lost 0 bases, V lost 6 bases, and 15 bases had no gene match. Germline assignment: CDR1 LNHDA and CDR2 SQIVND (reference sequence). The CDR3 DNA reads TGTGCCAGTAGCCCCTCTGGGACAGGCAGCCGGGCAACTAATGAAAAACTGTTTTTT. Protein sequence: CASSPSGTGSRATNEKLFF.

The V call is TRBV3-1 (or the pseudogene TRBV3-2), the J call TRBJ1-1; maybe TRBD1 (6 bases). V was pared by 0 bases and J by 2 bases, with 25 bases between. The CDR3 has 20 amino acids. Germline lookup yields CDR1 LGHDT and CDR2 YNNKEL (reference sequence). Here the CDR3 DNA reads TGTGCCAGCAGCCAAGATATTCCTAAGATAAGTGGACAGACCAACACTGAAGCTTTCTTT. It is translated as CASSQDIPKISGQTNTEAFF.

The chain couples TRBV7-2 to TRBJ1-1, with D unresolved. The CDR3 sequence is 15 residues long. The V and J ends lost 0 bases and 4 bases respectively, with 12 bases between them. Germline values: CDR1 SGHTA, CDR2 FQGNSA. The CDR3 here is CASSLAQLGPTEAFF. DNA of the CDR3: TGTGCCAGCAGCTTAGCCCAACTTGGTCCCACTGAAGCTTTCTTT.

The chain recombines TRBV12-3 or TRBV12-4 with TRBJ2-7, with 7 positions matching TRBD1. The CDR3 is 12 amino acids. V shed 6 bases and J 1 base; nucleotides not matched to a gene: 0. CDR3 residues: CASRQGSYEQYF. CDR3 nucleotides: TGTGCCAGCAGACAGGGGTCCTACGAGCAGTACTTC.